This T cell receptor (beta chain) was documented in a study of beta chain features in type 1 diabetes. The germline V and J ends were trimmed by 5 bases and 5 bases, with 22 bases remaining between them. The germline V gene encodes CDR1 GTSNPN and CDR2 SVGIG (reference sequence). The CDR3 has 15 residues. Using CD45RO/CCR7/CD25/CD127/CD95/CD27, CD4+ naive, central memory, regulatory and stem cell-like memory cells were sorted. Expressed TCRB transcripts were sequenced, since all the RNA that had been isolated was reverse transcribed. Clones were sequenced by immunoSEQ multiplex PCR, and TCRdb holds only the in-frame ones, with some missing. The sample lists around 260,000 clones; roughly 25% were seen once. With respect to this clone: Its antigen is unknown.

Study conclusions and caveats: For Type 1 diabetes patients, all four CD4+ subsets carried TCRB CDR3s that were moderately but significantly shorter.

The sample consisted of naive CD4+ T cells from blood. The TCR sequence derives from a woman in her twenties or thirties with type 1 diabetes. The V gene is TRBV30, the J gene TRBJ2-7, with a weak D call TRBD1 (6 bases). In DNA, the CDR3 is TGTGCCTGGGCAAGAATAGGGCAGGGGTCCCACGAGCAGTACTTC. Its translation: CAWARIGQGSHEQYF.